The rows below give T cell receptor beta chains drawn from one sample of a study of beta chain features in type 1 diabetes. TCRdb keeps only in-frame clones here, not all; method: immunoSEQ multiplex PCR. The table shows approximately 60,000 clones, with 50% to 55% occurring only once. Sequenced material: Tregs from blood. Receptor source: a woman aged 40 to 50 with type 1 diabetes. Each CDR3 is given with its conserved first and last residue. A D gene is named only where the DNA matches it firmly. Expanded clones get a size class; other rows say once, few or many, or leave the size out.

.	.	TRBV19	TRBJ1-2	TGTGCCAGTAGTAGCTCCGGGAAAGTCTATGGCTACACCTTC	CASSSSGKVYGYTF
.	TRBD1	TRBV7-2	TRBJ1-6	TGTGCCAGCAGCTTAGGAGGACAGGGCTTCGGTAATTCACCCCTCCACTTT	CASSLGGQGFGNSPLHF
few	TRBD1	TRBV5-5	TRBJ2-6	TGTGCCAGCAGCTTGGAGGGGGCATCTGGGGCCAACGTCCTGACTTTC	CASSLEGASGANVLTF
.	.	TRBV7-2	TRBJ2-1	TGTGCCAGCAGCTTAGCCTGGGGGGAAAATGAGCAGTTCTTC	CASSLAWGENEQFF
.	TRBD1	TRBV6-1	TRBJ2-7	TGTGCCAGCAAGGGACAGGGTAGACTCTACGAGCAGTACTTC	CASKGQGRLYEQYF
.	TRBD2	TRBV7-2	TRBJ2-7	TGTGCCAGCAGCTTAGTTAGCGGGAACGCCTACGAGCAGTACTTC	CASSLVSGNAYEQYF
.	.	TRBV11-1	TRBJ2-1	TGTGCCAGCAGCCCTACGGGTTCCGCGTTGTTCAATGAGCAGTTCTTC	CASSPTGSALFNEQFF
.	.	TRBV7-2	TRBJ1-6	TGTGCCAGCAGCCAGAGGCGGGCTGATTCACCCCTCCACTTT	CASSQRRADSPLHF
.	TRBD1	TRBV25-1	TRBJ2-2	TGTGCCAGCAGTGAATTCAGGGACAGTACGAACACCGGGGAGCTGTTTTTT	CASSEFRDSTNTGELFF
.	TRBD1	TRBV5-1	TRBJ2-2	TGCGCCAGCAGCTTGCCCCTGCCGGGACAGCACACCGGGGAGCTGTTTTTT	CASSLPLPGQHTGELFF
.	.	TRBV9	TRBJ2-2	TGTGCCAGCGATAGTCAGGGGAACACCGGGGAGCTGTTTTTT	CASDSQGNTGELFF
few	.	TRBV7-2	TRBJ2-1	TGTGCCAGCAGCTTAGATACCGCGGAGCAGTTCTTC	CASSLDTAEQFF
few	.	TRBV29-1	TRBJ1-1	TGCAGCGTTGGCAGGGGAATGAACACTGAAGCTTTCTTT	CSVGRGMNTEAFF
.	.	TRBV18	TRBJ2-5	TGTGCCAGCTCACCCGCGGAGACCCAGTACTTC	CASSPAETQYF